The 14 T cell receptor beta chains below all came from one sample that was sequenced in a study of blood T cell repertoires in COVID-19. Sequenced by immunoSEQ multiplex PCR; TCRdb stores in-frame clones only, minus some. The sample has under 200,000 clones, 82% seen once. The specimen was PBMCs or T cells enriched from blood (not recorded which). Receptors originate from a man aged 45-65 years who had recovered from COVID-19.

The V and J genes are TRBV2 and TRBJ1-1; TRBD1 aligns across 10 bases. V lost 6 bases, J lost 1 base, and 2 bases stayed unmatched. CDR3 length equals 14 residues. The germline CDR1 and CDR2 sequences are SNHLY and FYNNEI. CDR3: CASRGDRGNTEAFF. For the CDR3, the DNA is TGTGCCAGCAGGGGGGACAGGGGGAACACTGAAGCTTTCTTT.

This clone was seen a single time. This chain links TRBV4-2 with TRBJ1-3; D not resolved. This CDR3 has 15 amino acids. With 0 bases removed from V and 4 bases from J, the gap between germline ends came to 10 bases. In germline, CDR1 is LGHNA, CDR2 YNFKEQ. CDR3 DNA: TGTGCCAGCAGCCAAGATTTGTCAGGAGGAAACACCATATATTTT. It encodes CASSQDLSGGNTIYF.

This chain links TRBV7-3 with TRBJ2-2; 9 bases match TRBD2. CDR1 is SGHTA, CDR2 FQGTGA, per germline. With 0 bases clipped from V and 6 bases from J, the junction kept 2 bases outside the gene matches. This CDR3 contains 15 residues. CDR3 coding DNA: TGTGCCAGCAGCTTAACTAGCGGGAGCGCCGGGGAGCTGTTTTTT. The encoded protein is CASSLTSGSAGELFF.

The chain carries TRBV7-8 and TRBJ2-1; 7 nucleotides match TRBD2. Germline CDR1 and CDR2: SGHVS and FQNEAQ. The CDR3 is made up of 16 amino acids. The junction had 7 bases not matched to a gene; V was cut back by 2 bases and J by 3 bases. CDR3 sequence reads: CASSLTTASGYNEQFF. In DNA form, the CDR3 reads TGTGCCAGCAGCTTAACGACGGCTAGCGGCTACAATGAGCAGTTCTTC.

This sequence joins TRBV2 and TRBJ2-5; D possibly corresponds to TRBD1 (7 bases). The CDR3 is 15 amino acids. Per germline, CDR1 SNHLY and CDR2 FYNNEI. Trimming removed 7 bases from V and 5 bases from J, with 20 bases in between. CDR3 in DNA: TGTGCCAGCAAGGCCAGGGGGGCATCGGAGGAGACCCAGTACTTC. Translated: CASKARGASEETQYF.

The chain combines TRBV5-4 with TRBJ1-6, with 9 bases fitting TRBD1. Germline assignment: CDR1 SGHNT and CDR2 YYREEE (reference sequence). Germline trimming cut 0 bases from V and 6 bases from J; bases unmatched to any gene: 4. This CDR3 is built from 16 residues. CDR3: CASSLGGTGFNSPLHF. The CDR3 region has the DNA TGTGCCAGCAGCTTGGGCGGGACAGGGTTTAATTCACCCCTCCACTTT.

The rearrangement uses TRBV11-2 and TRBJ2-1, with TRBD1 as a possible D gene (6 bases). The CDR3 sequence is 15 residues long. Trimming cost V 5 bases and J 2 bases, with 13 bases left between them. Germline V gene data show CDR1 as SGHAT and CDR2 as FQNNGV. The CDR3 protein is CASSPLQGPYNEQFF. The CDR3 DNA reads as TGTGCCAGCAGCCCGCTACAGGGTCCCTACAATGAGCAGTTCTTC.

This rearrangement joins TRBV24-1 to TRBJ1-2; the D gene is possibly TRBD1 (6 bases). The V and J ends lost 6 bases and 5 bases respectively, with 12 bases between them. CDR1 is KGHDR, CDR2 SFDVKD, per germline. The CDR3 is made up of 13 amino acids. Written as DNA, the CDR3 is TGTGCCACCAGTCAGGGGTTGAGGTATGGCTACACCTTC. It encodes CATSQGLRYGYTF.

With regard to this clone: Distinct nucleotide sequences in the sample also encode this CDR3. This chain joins TRBV7-9 and TRBJ1-5; D gene ambiguous. The germline V and J ends were trimmed by 1 base and 3 bases, with 7 bases remaining between them. This CDR3 is built from 14 residues. CDR1 and CDR2 (germline): SEHNR, FQNEAQ (reference sequence). The CDR3 coding sequence is TGTGCCAGCAGCTTAGGAGCCCCCAATCAGCCCCAGCATTTT. Translating gives CASSLGAPNQPQHF.

The genes are TRBV19 and TRBJ2-7; 9 bases are a match to TRBD1. CDR3 length: 14 amino acids. With V trimmed by 7 bases and J by 7 bases, 11 bases remained unmatched. Per germline, CDR1 LNHDA and CDR2 SQIVND (reference sequence). The CDR3 coding sequence is TGTGCCAGTACCCCCCGACAGGGGGAGAAGGAGCAGTACTTC. Its translation is CASTPRQGEKEQYF.

The chain couples TRBV28 to TRBJ1-5; 9 bases align to TRBD1. The germline V gene encodes CDR1 MDHEN and CDR2 SYDVKM. This CDR3 has 14 residues. V trimming: 2 bases; J trimming: 4 bases; junction bases outside the gene matches: 0. Here the CDR3 reads CASSLGTGNQPQHF. Here the CDR3 DNA reads TGTGCCAGCAGTTTAGGGACAGGGAATCAGCCCCAGCATTTT.

The DNA for the CDR3 is TGTGCCAGCAGTCAACAGACAGGGAAGTACGAAAAACTGTTTTTT. Its translation: CASSQQTGKYEKLFF. This chain uses TRBV6-6 with TRBJ1-4; 7 nucleotides match TRBD1. Germline trimming cut 5 bases from V and 8 bases from J; bases unmatched to any gene: 11. Germline V CDR1 and CDR2: MNHNY, SVGAGI (reference sequence). This CDR3 is 15 amino acids long.

This chain joins TRBV19 and TRBJ2-7; D assignment may be TRBD1 or TRBD2 (5 bases each). This CDR3 has 14 residues. Between the trimmed V and J ends, which lost 4 bases and 0 bases, there was a span of 10 bases. Germline V gene sequence: CDR1 LNHDA, CDR2 SQIVND (reference sequence). Here the CDR3 reads CASSTEGSSYEQYF. Here the CDR3 DNA reads TGTGCCAGTAGTACAGAGGGGAGCTCCTACGAGCAGTACTTC.

The genes are TRBV7-9 and TRBJ2-2; tentatively, D is TRBD1 (6 bases). The CDR3 runs 16 residues. From germline, CDR1 is SEHNR and CDR2 FQNEAQ (reference sequence). Trimming removed 5 bases from V and 4 bases from J, with 17 bases in between. The CDR3 region has the DNA TGTGCCAGCAGCCACCCACAGGGCGTAAGCACCGGGGAGCTGTTTTTT. Translated, it gives CASSHPQGVSTGELFF.